Following are 8 T cell receptor beta chains from one sample sequenced in a study of control samples from healthy donors and cancer patients. Assay: immunoSEQ multiplex PCR; the TCRdb copy retains only in-frame clones and omits some. In the table there are around 80,000 clones, roughly 88% of which are singletons. Sequencing was performed on blood. Source of these receptors: a woman in her 50s in good health.

V gene TRBV6-6 combines with J gene TRBJ1-1; possibly TRBD1 for D (6 bases). Germline V gives CDR1 MNHNY, CDR2 SVGAGI (reference sequence). V dropped 11 bases and J dropped 5 bases, with 18 bases sitting between them. This CDR3 spans 13 amino acids. Here the CDR3 DNA reads TGTGCCGGAGTGACAGGCGCCGGGACTGAAGCTTTCTTT. Protein: CAGVTGAGTEAFF.

The chain uses TRBV6-5 and TRBJ2-3; a weak D match, TRBD2 (5 bases). Germline lookup yields CDR1 MNHEY and CDR2 SVGAGI. V lost 4 bases to trimming and J lost 2 bases, with 13 bases between them. The CDR3 runs 15 residues. The CDR3 spells CASSSRVRDTDTQYF. The CDR3 nucleotides are TGTGCCAGCAGTTCGCGGGTGCGTGACACAGATACGCAGTATTTT.

This sequence joins TRBV5-1 and TRBJ1-2, with 7 positions matching TRBD1. CDR3 length: 15 residues. With 4 bases clipped from V and 4 bases from J, the junction kept 10 bases outside the gene matches. Per germline, CDR1 SGHRS and CDR2 YFSETQ. Here the CDR3 DNA reads TGCGCCAGCAGCCGGTACAGGGGTGAGGGCTATGGCTACACCTTC. This gives the protein CASSRYRGEGYGYTF.

The chain is built from TRBV12-3 or TRBV12-4 and TRBJ1-5; maybe TRBD1 (5 bases). V lost 8 bases and J lost 3, with 11 bases in between. CDR3 size: 13 residues. The DNA of the CDR3 is TGTGCCAGCCGGGGGAAGGACAATCAGCCCCAGCATTTT. It is translated as CASRGKDNQPQHF.

The chain combines TRBV4-2 with TRBJ2-1; D possibly corresponds to TRBD1 (5 bases). Germline V gene lookup returns CDR1 LGHNA and CDR2 YNFKEQ. This CDR3 has 17 residues. Trimming pared 8 bases from V and 0 bases from J, leaving 20 bases between. For the CDR3, the DNA is TGTGCCAGCTTACCTTCTATCGACAGTAGCTCCTACAATGAGCAGTTCTTC. Residues: CASLPSIDSSSYNEQFF.

V usage is TRBV6-5 and J usage is TRBJ2-3; D is uncertain. The V gene lost 8 bases and the J gene lost 9 bases, with 9 bases spanning the gap. This CDR3 spans 10 amino acids. Germline lookup yields CDR1 MNHEY and CDR2 SVGAGI. The CDR3 here is CASGRSTQYF. CDR3 coding DNA: TGTGCCAGCGGAAGGTCCACGCAGTATTTT.

This clone appeared a few times. This chain uses TRBV30 with TRBJ1-2; D is uncertain. Germline-derived CDR1 and CDR2 are GTSNPN and SVGIG (reference sequence). The V end lost 0 bases, the J end lost 8 bases, and 13 bases lay between the germline ends. The CDR3 loop spans 13 amino acids. The CDR3 protein is CAWSVRRPWGYTF. CDR3 in DNA: TGTGCCTGGAGTGTAAGGAGGCCATGGGGCTACACCTTC.

The CDR3 here is CASSRRRTGENEKLFF. In nucleotides, the CDR3 is TGTGCCAGTAGTCGTAGGAGGACAGGGGAAAATGAAAAACTGTTTTTT. This chain links TRBV19 with TRBJ1-4, with 9 positions matching TRBD1. Unmatched junction bases numbered 9, after V lost 5 bases and J lost 5 bases. CDR1 and CDR2 (germline): LNHDA, SQIVND (reference sequence). The CDR3 is 16 amino acids.